This T cell receptor (beta chain) was retrieved from a study of cytomegalovirus exposure and HLA in healthy donors (TCRdb year 2017). The study in broad terms: In an earlier analysis of some 610 of the donors, 276 Gb of sequence data and just under 120 million unique TCR beta sequences from about 179 million T cells were reported. In an earlier analysis of roughly 600 of the donors, high-throughput TCR beta sequencing was used to judge whether each TCR beta V gene segment behaved as functional or pseudogenic. Among the roughly 370 genotyped donors, under 90% belonged to the genetic ancestry cluster associated with self-reported Caucasian donors. The number of donors typed differed by locus, with about 620-630 for A, B, C, DRB1 and DQB1, roughly 520 for DQA1, approximately 580 for DPA1, and roughly 450 for DPB1. A later genetic analysis used genome-wide SNP genotypes for about 65% of the roughly 700 donors, treating that subset as a discovery cohort. In a later analysis, previously published TCR beta repertoires from several hundred donors were re-analyzed and high-resolution HLA genotyping was added so that TCR occurrence patterns could be studied. An early release that covered more than 550 HLA-typed donors contained about 300 gigabases of sequencing data and tens of millions of unique TCR sequences. Every repertoire in the discovery cohort had been generated on one and the same sequencing platform. The study was designed to test whether signatures of past pathogen exposure could be identified by cataloging public T cell receptors. Four to six DR-DQ haplotypes were handled as single units for association and clustering, since linkage in the cohort was strong. Rather than drawing on any new phenotypic data, the later analysis identified candidate immune exposures from TCR beta sequences and the way those sequences occurred across donors. HLA typing covered class I and class II loci at four-digit resolution. The study profiled the T cell repertoires of about 640 subjects by immunosequencing and related them to cytomegalovirus serostatus. Besides the first cohort of roughly 700 subjects, a separate validation cohort made up of 120 different subjects was used. The study combined high-throughput TCR immunosequencing, statistical association of individual TCRs with disease status, and machine learning to predict cytomegalovirus infection status. Donor age, sex, ethnicity and CMV serostatus were compiled alongside the repertoire data. Among some 410 genotyped donors of the cohort, an average of roughly 230,000 unique TCR beta nucleotide sequences was sequenced per donor, of which about 18% were non-productive. Summary of the overall study and its limitations: A later genetic analysis reported fewer N-insertions in productive TCRs among donors in an Asian-associated ancestry cluster than the approximately 670-donor mean. Because the 87-base-pair reads could not distinguish some IMGT-functional V segments, including TRBV6-2 and TRBV6-3, those segments were excluded. In an earlier analysis of about 600 of the donors, most TCR beta V segments appeared in productive rearrangements about 87% or about 30% of the time, broadly matching IMGT annotations. Linkage disequilibrium might explain the correlated functional status among segregating V segments, but an unknown experimental factor could not be excluded. A later analysis found that TCR association rates varied across HLA loci, with DRB1 alleles showing the most associated TCRs and HLA-C alleles the fewest. While some public TCRs were present in many individuals, most TCR sequences turned up only very rarely across donors. Because some donors lacked HLA typing at each locus, the association tests relied only on the typed subset. Specific HLA alleles were associated with 15,000 to 20,000 TCR beta sequences at a false discovery rate of 0.05 in a later analysis. Because counts were too low, fewer than 20 rarely observed V segments, including chromosome 9 orphons, were excluded from the earlier analysis of around 590 of the donors. In a later analysis, HLA-associated TCR beta chains were found to be more clonally expanded and to have lower generation probabilities than equally common non-associated chains. This cohort had only TCR beta chains sequenced, and the lack of alpha or paired-chain data limited which features could be detected. The classifier was reported to diagnose cytomegalovirus status with high specificity and sensitivity in both the original and validation cohorts. A later analysis found that most CMV-associated TCR beta chains appeared HLA-restricted, with HLA associations seemingly driven largely by CMV exposure. In the study, some 160 TCR beta chains were listed as associated with cytomegalovirus. A later analysis reported that several top co-occurrence clusters appeared linked to parvovirus B19, influenza, CMV and Epstein-Barr virus. In vitro tests confirmed that a few of the cytomegalovirus-associated TCR beta chains recognize cytomegalovirus antigens. Assigning TCR associations to individual alleles was difficult when HLA alleles, especially DR and DQ, strongly co-occurred. A group of highly shared sequence variants was considered likely to be a technical artifact of the sequencing pipeline. The authors suggested that the approach could potentially be extended to other disease states and immunological phenotypes. A further reported finding was that TCR beta sequences accurately predicted the HLA-A and HLA-B alleles for most subjects in the first cohort. The only immune exposure information available for the cohort was CMV serostatus. Sequencing depth was assumed to be roughly uniform across donors in the presence/absence analyses, though that assumption may not hold. A later genetic analysis associated a missense DCLRE1C variant with V-gene and J-gene trimming of TCR beta chains, and an independent cohort replicated the association.

The table lists this clone with a few counts. What this receptor recognizes is not known. Base qualities are missing; no much larger clone stands one base away. The cohort was made up of several hundred healthy bone marrow donors. At the time of sampling, every cohort member was nominally healthy, though immune exposures that went unrecorded were likely present. The donor tested CMV seronegative and was one of the 352 seronegative cohort members. A peripheral blood sample was collected from each donor, and TCR beta sequencing was performed on peripheral blood mononuclear cells. The Qiagen DNeasy Blood Extraction Kit was used to extract genomic DNA from the blood cell samples. Libraries were prepared through the immunoSEQ multiplex PCR assay. For the multiplex PCR, a mixture combining 60 forward primers for TCR Vbeta segments and 13 reverse primers for TCR Jbeta segments was used. Amplification of the CDR3 region of rearranged TCR beta genes was performed with a multiplex PCR assay on genomic DNA. The amplified TCR beta libraries were sequenced on the Illumina HiSeq System as 87-base-pair reads. The original pipeline was this. In a later analysis, roughly 80 million unique TCR beta chains were counted across the 500 to 700 repertoires, and roughly 11 million of these chains were shared by at least two donors. Raw reads were error-corrected and collapsed into unique sequences by a nearest-neighbor algorithm in which closely related sequences were merged to remove PCR and sequencing errors. Alignment of CDR3 sequences to IMGT reference sequences was used to assign V, D and J gene segments. For a sequence to be retained, a match of at least six nucleotides was required to both a V gene segment and a J gene segment. A rearrangement counted as productive if the CDR3 had no stop codons and remained in frame with V and J, and every other rearrangement counted as non-productive. CDR3 was defined according to IMGT convention as the region running from the second conserved V-encoded cysteine to the conserved J-encoded phenylalanine. In an earlier analysis of 550 to 650 of the donors, sequences lacking an unambiguous match to a single V gene segment were excluded. An earlier analysis of some 610 of the donors called V segments functional above 56.7% productive rearrangements and segregating when the between-donor standard deviation exceeded 5%. A statistical classification framework was developed to diagnose cytomegalovirus status using the catalog of TCR beta chain sequences. V and J gene assignment, in a later analysis, came from comparing TCR nucleotide sequences with IMGT/GENE-DB human TR gene sequences. A later analysis assigned CDR3 sequences and most-parsimonious VDJ recombination scenarios with the TCRdist pipeline. In a later analysis, each TCR beta chain was defined by its CDR3 amino acid sequence together with its V-gene family, and reads lacking a unique V-gene family were excluded. In a later analysis, 500 to 700 highly shared, low-generation-probability nucleotide sequences were removed to address suspected cross-contamination and a sequencing artifact. For each public chain, a later analysis derived a clonal expansion index from normalized ranks of inferred template counts within each repertoire. Generation probabilities in a later analysis came from a VDJ recombination model fitted to out-of-frame rearrangements, and those results were checked against IGoR. Hypergeometric tests were used in a later analysis to score TCR-TCR, TCR-HLA and TCR-CMV co-occurrence, with a repertoire-size bias correction applied to the TCR pairs. A later analysis estimated false discovery rates by permuting HLA or CMV assignments 20 times. In a later analysis, co-occurring TCRs were grouped with DBSCAN, and TCRdist sequence similarity was added when clustering was performed within HLA-allele-positive subsets. For co-occurrence clustering, repertoires with fewer than 30,000 or more than 120,000 public chains were excluded, along with a handful of repertoires with anomalous nucleotide sharing. TCRdb carries this immuneACCESS record with in-frame sequences only. Its versions omit some clonotypes, under half of them owing to an unresolved V gene in the studies checked, with the rest unexplained. Clone size and V and J calls were adopted from that table, with D and trimming inferred from the DNA. Recorded for this sample are about 62,000 clones; just under 75% of them occurred a single time. 4.5% to 6% of the sample is held by the ten biggest clonotypes.

The CDR3 holds 16 amino acids from the cysteine to the phenylalanine. Only the CDR3 region is kept as DNA, spanning 48 bases read in frame from base 1. The CDR1 and CDR2 encoded by the germline V gene are MGHDK and SYGVNS. Trimmed from V: 5 bases; trimmed from J: 2 bases; junction bases lacking a gene match: 6. Specimen: PBMCs. This TCR derives from a woman between 25 and 40 years old in good health and CMV-seronegative. The receptor chain draws on TRBV25-1 and TRBJ2-2; TRBD1 fits 9 bases in the junction. The DNA sequence follows: TGTGCCAGCAGTAGGGACAGGGAGTTAAACACCGGGGAGCTGTTTTTT. This codes for CASSRDRELNTGELFF.